This is a list of T cell receptor beta chains from one sample in a study of molecular identifiers for immune sequencing clone quantification. TCRdb re-called the PCR reads with MiXCR, one entry per CDR3 protein. The table has more than 450,000 distinct CDR3 sequences, roughly 23% seen once; the top ten hold approximately 0.84%. The material sequenced was naive CD8+ T cells from blood, with Jurkat cell RNA spiked in. The receptors derive from a human donor in good health. Some libraries in this study had Jurkat cell RNA spiked in. The CDR3 runs from the conserved cysteine through the conserved F or W. D genes are given only for firm matches. Clone size, where shown, is once, few, many, or a class for clones that have expanded.

v_gene	j_gene	d_gene	abundance	len	CDR3nt	CDR3aa
TRBV29-1	TRBJ2-5	TRBD2	.	16	TGCAGCGTTGTGAATTTTCCGGGGGGGATAGCGGAGACCCAGTACTTC	CSVVNFPGGIAETQYF
TRBV29-1	TRBJ1-2	TRBD1	.	13	TGCAGCGTCCGGACAGGGGAGGACTATGGCTACACCTTC	CSVRTGEDYGYTF
TRBV6-5	TRBJ2-7	TRBD1	few	14	TGTGCCAGCAGCGAGGGACAGGGCTCCTACGAGCAGTACTTC	CASSEGQGSYEQYF
TRBV11-2	TRBJ2-5	.	.	14	TGTGCCAGCAGCTTAGGGGTACGACAAGAGACCCAGTACTTC	CASSLGVRQETQYF
TRBV7-2	TRBJ2-7	TRBD1	.	15	TGTGCCAGCAGCCCCACGACAGGGGAAACCTACGAGCAGTACTTC	CASSPTTGETYEQYF
TRBV7-6	TRBJ2-2	.	few	14	TGTGCCAGCAGCTTAGTACAGTCTCCCGGGGAGCTGTTTTTT	CASSLVQSPGELFF
TRBV27	TRBJ2-5	.	.	15	TGTGCCAGCAGTCCTCTCGGGGACGGGGAAGAGACCCAGTACTTC	CASSPLGDGEETQYF
TRBV18	TRBJ2-1	.	few	15	TGTGCCAGCTCACCGCCCGGGACAAGTTACAATGAGCAGTTCTTC	CASSPPGTSYNEQFF
TRBV10-3	TRBJ2-7	.	.	11	TGTGCCATCGGATTCACCTACGAGCAGTACTTC	CAIGFTYEQYF
TRBV2	TRBJ1-4	.	many	16	TGTGCCAGCAGTGTGTATCCATGGGGGACTAATGAAAAACTGTTTTTT	CASSVYPWGTNEKLFF
TRBV19	TRBJ2-7	.	few	13	TGTGCCAGTAGTATGCTTGGGGGCTACGAGCAGTACTTC	CASSMLGGYEQYF
TRBV21-1	TRBJ2-5	.	.	16	TGTGCCAGCAGCAAAGCTCATGGACAGCCCCGAGAGGCCCAGTACTTC	CASSKAHGQPREAQYF
TRBV25-1	TRBJ2-1	.	few	13	TGTGCCACGGAGGGGGGGTTAGCAGATGAGCAGTTCTTC	CATEGGLADEQFF
TRBV27	TRBJ2-7	.	many	13	TGTGCCAGCAGCGCCGGTCTAGGTTACGAGCAGTACTTC	CASSAGLGYEQYF
TRBV30	TRBJ1-1	TRBD1	many	15	TGTGCCTGGACAACAGGGGCGAGTTCGAACACTGAAGCTTTCTTT	CAWTTGASSNTEAFF
TRBV4-3	TRBJ1-1	TRBD1	many	17	TGCGCCAGCAGCCAAGATTGGACAGGGGTCGGTTTAACTGAAGCTTTCTTT	CASSQDWTGVGLTEAFF
TRBV27	TRBJ1-5	TRBD1	many	13	TGTGCCAGCAGTTGGACAGGGAATCAGCCCCAGCATTTT	CASSWTGNQPQHF
TRBV7-2	TRBJ2-7	.	.	16	TGTGCCAGCAGCTTGGAGGTCGGAGGGGCGCTCTACGGGCAGTACTTC	CASSLEVGGALYGQYF
TRBV13	TRBJ2-2	.	many	14	TGTGCCAGCAGCTTTTCAGCGAACACCGGGGAGCTGTTTTTT	CASSFSANTGELFF
TRBV27	TRBJ2-7	.	many	16	TGTGCCAGCAGTTGGGCCCGGGGACATACTCCATACGAGCAGTACTTC	CASSWARGHTPYEQYF
TRBV27	TRBJ2-1	TRBD1	few	15	TGTGCCAGCAGTGCCGGGACAGGGGGCATCAATGAGCAGTTCTTC	CASSAGTGGINEQFF
TRBV14	TRBJ2-5	.	few	15	TGTGCCAGCAGCCGATACTTACAGGGTTCAGAGACCCAGTACTTC	CASSRYLQGSETQYF
TRBV7-9	TRBJ2-7	.	.	14	TGTGCCAGCACAAGACAGGCCCATAGCTACGAGCAGTACTTC	CASTRQAHSYEQYF
TRBV19	TRBJ2-6	TRBD2	.	16	TGTGCCAGTGGAAGGGGAGGGATGGCTGGGGCCAACGTCCTGACTTTC	CASGRGGMAGANVLTF
TRBV10-2	TRBJ2-1	.	.	14	TGCGCCAGCAGTGATTCAGGGATGGGCAATGAGCAGTTCTTC	CASSDSGMGNEQFF
TRBV20-1	TRBJ2-7	.	many	13	TGCAGTGCTAGAGATCTCTACAGCTACGAGCAGTACTTC	CSARDLYSYEQYF
TRBV20-1	TRBJ2-7	.	many	11	TGCAGTGCCCCGGTACACTACGAGCAGTACTTC	CSAPVHYEQYF
TRBV27	TRBJ2-7	TRBD2	.	15	TGTGCCAGCAGTTTCGAAGGGCTAGCGGGAGGCGAGCAGTACTTC	CASSFEGLAGGEQYF
TRBV29-1	TRBJ2-1	.	few	11	TGCAGCGTTTGGGGTTCCAATGAGCAGTTCTTC	CSVWGSNEQFF
TRBV27	TRBJ2-7	.	.	13	TGTGCCAGCAGTATGGGCATAGCCTACGAGCAGTACTTC	CASSMGIAYEQYF
TRBV4-1	TRBJ2-7	.	few	15	TGCGCCAGCAGCCAGATTAGGGGGTCCTCCTACGAGCAGTACTTC	CASSQIRGSSYEQYF
TRBV14	TRBJ1-2	.	.	14	TGTGCCAGCAGGGGGGCAGGGGACTCCTTTGGCTACACCTTC	CASRGAGDSFGYTF
TRBV19	TRBJ2-7	TRBD1	.	19	TGTGCCAGTAGCCCAATATATATTGGGGGAACAGGGGAAGTCTACGAGCAGTACTTC	CASSPIYIGGTGEVYEQYF
TRBV5-6	TRBJ2-7	TRBD2	many	15	TGTGCCAGCAGTTCCGGGACTAGGGGGGTGGACGAGCAGTACTTC	CASSSGTRGVDEQYF
TRBV14	TRBJ2-7	.	few	13	TGTGCCAGCAGCCAAGTTGTATACTACGAGCAGTACTTC	CASSQVVYYEQYF
TRBV9	TRBJ1-5	.	many	19	TGTGCCAGCAGGACCGAGACCCGGGGCAGGGTTTTGGGCAATCAGCCCCAGCATTTT	CASRTETRGRVLGNQPQHF
TRBV27	TRBJ2-7	.	many	14	TGTGCCAGCAGTTTATCGGGGTCAGGCTACGAGCAGTACTTC	CASSLSGSGYEQYF
TRBV7-3	TRBJ2-6	.	many	15	TGTGCCAGCAGCTTAACAGGGGATGGGGCCAACGTCCTGACTTTC	CASSLTGDGANVLTF
TRBV6-5	TRBJ2-3	.	few	12	TGTGCCAGCAGCGGGACTTCTAGTACGCAGTATTTT	CASSGTSSTQYF
TRBV7-8	TRBJ1-1	.	many	14	TGTGCCAGCAGCCCCATGGGCTTAGGGACTGAAGCTTTCTTT	CASSPMGLGTEAFF
TRBV19	TRBJ2-7	TRBD1	few	15	TGTGCCAGTAGTATTAGTCTCGGGACAGCCTACGAGCAGTACTTC	CASSISLGTAYEQYF
TRBV5-3	TRBJ1-1	.	.	14	TGTGCCAGCAGCTTGGTCAGGATGAACACTGAAGCTTTCTTT	CASSLVRMNTEAFF
TRBV13	TRBJ2-3	TRBD1	many	15	TGTGCCAGCAGCTCGTTGACAGGGGATCCAGATACGCAGTATTTT	CASSSLTGDPDTQYF